The entry that follows covers one T cell receptor beta chain sequence. The V gene's germline CDR1 is LNHDA and CDR2 SQIVND (reference sequence). This CDR3 is built from 12 residues. The V and J ends lost 10 bases and 6 bases respectively, with 14 bases between them. The sample originates from a study of blood T cell repertoires in COVID-19. The method was immunoSEQ multiplex PCR; TCRdb's version includes in-frame clones alone and lacks a portion of them. The sample lists about 250,000 clones; around nine tenths were seen once. This receptor was identified in a woman in her sixties or seventies who had recovered from COVID-19. Sequenced sample: peripheral blood. The chain is built from TRBV19 and TRBJ2-3, with D hard to call. CDR3 loop: CATPKPGDTQYF. The CDR3 coding sequence is TGTGCCACCCCTAAACCCGGGGATACGCAGTATTTT.